What follows is one T cell receptor beta chain and its context. CDR3 length equals 16 residues. Looked up from germline, CDR1 is MGHDK and CDR2 is SYGVNS. Trimming pared 1 base from V and 4 bases from J, leaving 13 bases between. TCRdb's table, derived via immunoSEQ multiplex PCR, lists solely in-frame clones and lacks some. The top ten hold 1.1% of the sample, which has fewer than 250,000 clones, approximately 91% seen once. This entry comes from a study of blood T cell repertoires in COVID-19. Study at large: Sample material is recorded as cDNA or gDNA derived from T cells, B-cell-depleted T cells, or PBMCs.

The chain carries TRBV25-1 and TRBJ1-4; tentatively, D is TRBD1 (5 bases). This sequence originates from a man aged 25-45 years with acute or convalescent COVID-19. The sample comprised peripheral blood. CDR3 in amino acids: CASSEFLGLGNEKLFF. CDR3 nucleotide sequence: TGTGCCAGCAGTGAATTTTTGGGGCTAGGTAATGAAAAACTGTTTTTT. The full variable domain, completed using reference TRBV25-1 and TRBJ1-4, is EADIYQTPRYLVIGTGKKITLECSQTMGHDKMYWYQQDPGMELHLIHYSYGVNSTEKGDLSSESTVSRIRTEHFPLTLESARPSHTSQYLCASSEFLGLGNEKLFFGSGTQLSVL.